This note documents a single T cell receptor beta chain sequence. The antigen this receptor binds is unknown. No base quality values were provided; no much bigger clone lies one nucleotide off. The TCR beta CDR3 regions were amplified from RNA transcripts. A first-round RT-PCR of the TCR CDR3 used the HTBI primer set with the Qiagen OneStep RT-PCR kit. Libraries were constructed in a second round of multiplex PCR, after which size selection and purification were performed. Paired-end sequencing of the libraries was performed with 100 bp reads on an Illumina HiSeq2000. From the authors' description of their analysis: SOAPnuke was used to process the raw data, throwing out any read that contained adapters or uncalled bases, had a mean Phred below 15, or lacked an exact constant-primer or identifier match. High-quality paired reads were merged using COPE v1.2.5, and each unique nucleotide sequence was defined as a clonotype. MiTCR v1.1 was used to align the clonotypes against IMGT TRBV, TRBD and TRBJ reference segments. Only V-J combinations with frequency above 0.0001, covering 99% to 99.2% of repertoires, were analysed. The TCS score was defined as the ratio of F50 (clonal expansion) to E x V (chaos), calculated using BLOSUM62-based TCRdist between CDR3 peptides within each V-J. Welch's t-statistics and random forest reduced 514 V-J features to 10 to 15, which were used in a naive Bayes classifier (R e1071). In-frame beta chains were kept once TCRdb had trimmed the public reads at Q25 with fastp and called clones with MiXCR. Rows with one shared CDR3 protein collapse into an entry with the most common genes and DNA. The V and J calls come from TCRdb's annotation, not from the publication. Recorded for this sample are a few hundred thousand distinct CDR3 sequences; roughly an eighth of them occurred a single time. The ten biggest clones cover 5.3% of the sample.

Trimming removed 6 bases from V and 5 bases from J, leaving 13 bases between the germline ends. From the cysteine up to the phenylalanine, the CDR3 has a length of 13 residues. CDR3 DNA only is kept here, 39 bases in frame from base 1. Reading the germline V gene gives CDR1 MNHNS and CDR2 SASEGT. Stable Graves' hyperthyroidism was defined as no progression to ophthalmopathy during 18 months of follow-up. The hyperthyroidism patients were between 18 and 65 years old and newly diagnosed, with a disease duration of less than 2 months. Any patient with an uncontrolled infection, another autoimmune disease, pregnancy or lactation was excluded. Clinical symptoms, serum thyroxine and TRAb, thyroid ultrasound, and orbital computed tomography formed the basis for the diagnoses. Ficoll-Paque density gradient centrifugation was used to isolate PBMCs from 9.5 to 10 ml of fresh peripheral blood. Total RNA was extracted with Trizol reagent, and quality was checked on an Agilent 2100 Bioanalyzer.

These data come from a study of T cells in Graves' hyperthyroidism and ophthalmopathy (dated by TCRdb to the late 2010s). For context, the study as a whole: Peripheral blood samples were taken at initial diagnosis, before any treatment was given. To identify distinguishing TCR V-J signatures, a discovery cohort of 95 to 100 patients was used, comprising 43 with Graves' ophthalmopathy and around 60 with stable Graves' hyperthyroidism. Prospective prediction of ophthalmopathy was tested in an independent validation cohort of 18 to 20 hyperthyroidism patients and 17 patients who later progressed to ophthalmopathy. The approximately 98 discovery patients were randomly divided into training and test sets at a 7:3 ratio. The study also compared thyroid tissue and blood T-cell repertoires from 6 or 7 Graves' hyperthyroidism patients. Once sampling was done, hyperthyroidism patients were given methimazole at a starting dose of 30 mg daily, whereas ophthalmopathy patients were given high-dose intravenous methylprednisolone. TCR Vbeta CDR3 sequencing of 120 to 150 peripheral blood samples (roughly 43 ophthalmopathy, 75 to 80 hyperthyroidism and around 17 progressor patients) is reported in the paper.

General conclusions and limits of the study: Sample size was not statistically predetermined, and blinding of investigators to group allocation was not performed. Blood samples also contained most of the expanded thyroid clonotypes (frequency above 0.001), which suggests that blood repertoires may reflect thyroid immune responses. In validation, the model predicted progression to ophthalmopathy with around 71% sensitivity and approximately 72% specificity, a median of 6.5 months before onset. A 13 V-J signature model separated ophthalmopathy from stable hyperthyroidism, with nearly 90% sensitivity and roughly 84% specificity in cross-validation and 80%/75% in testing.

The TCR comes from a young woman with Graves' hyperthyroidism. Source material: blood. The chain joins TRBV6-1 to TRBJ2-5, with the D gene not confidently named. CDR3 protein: CASSRPLEETQYF. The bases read TGTGCCAGCAGCCGCCCCTTAGAGGAGACCCAGTACTTC.